Sequencing of this T cell receptor (beta chain) was carried out in a study of blood T cell repertoires in COVID-19. Across the whole study: From the United States, Italy and Spain came samples of acute and convalescent COVID-19. PBMCs, B-cell-depleted T cells, or T cells provided the cDNA or gDNA that made up the material.

V was trimmed by 5 bases and J by 5 bases, leaving 6 bases between them. The V gene's germline CDR1 is SGHAT and CDR2 FQNNGV. The CDR3 contains 11 residues. In the authors' methods: Nucleated cell number was recorded as an estimate derived from reference gene primer amplification. Clones were sequenced by immunoSEQ multiplex PCR, and TCRdb holds only the in-frame ones, with some missing. The V and J calls and clone size come from that table; D and trimming were worked out from the DNA. This table holds roughly 64,000 clones, 85% to 90% found once. The TCR sequence derives from a man aged 45-65 years with active COVID-19. The chain is built from TRBV11-2 and TRBJ1-2, with unresolved D. Sequenced: peripheral blood. The CDR3 protein is CASSPSYGYTF. The DNA of the CDR3 is TGTGCCAGCAGCCCCTCTTATGGCTACACCTTC.